The clone carrying this T cell receptor (beta chain) was detected only a few times. The ends were cut back, 2 bases at V and 1 base at J, with 11 bases in the middle. CDR3 length equals 15 residues. CDR1 is SGHVS and CDR2 is FNYEAQ in the germline V gene. The assay was immunoSEQ multiplex PCR, and TCRdb's table has in-frame clones only and misses some. Of 25,000 to 30,000 clones listed, 78% are singletons. The data were taken from a study of PD-1 blockade in classical Hodgkin lymphoma. In every patient, relapse followed autologous stem cell transplantation, while exposure to brentuximab vedotin differed.

The rearrangement uses TRBV7-6 and TRBJ1-1, with D possibly TRBD1 on 5 matching bases. The sequence was obtained from a human donor with classical Hodgkin lymphoma. Specimen: peripheral blood mononuclear cells (PBMCs), collected before the second cycle of nivolumab. CDR3 DNA sequence: TGTGCCAGCAGCTTAATCAGGGCAGGGAACACTGAAGCTTTCTTT. Protein product: CASSLIRAGNTEAFF.